This T cell receptor (beta chain) was sequenced for a study of human thymus T cells. This clone has just one count. TCRdb's copy holds only in-frame clones and misses some; the assay was immunoSEQ multiplex PCR. Of 54,000 or so clones detected, 85% to 95% appear once; the ten largest clones hold nearly 6%. Congenital heart defects were the reason for the corrective surgery that the donors, healthy Finnish infants, were having. Blood DNA came from all available leukocytes, not a fixed cell number. The clonotype comes from a boy less than two years old with a congenital heart defect but otherwise immunologically healthy. The sequenced sample was blood.

The CDR3: CASSLAASSRGGTDTQYF. The CDR3 DNA is TGTGCCAGCAGCTTAGCGGCTTCGTCGAGGGGAGGAACAGATACGCAGTATTTT. V is TRBV7-9 and J is TRBJ2-3; maybe TRBD2 (6 bases). Germline V lookup: CDR1 SEHNR, CDR2 FQNEAQ (reference sequence). This CDR3 is built from 18 residues. V was clipped by 0 bases and J by 3 bases, with 19 bases between them.